Each of the 10 T cell receptor beta chains below was sequenced from the same sample in a study. TCRdb redid the calling of the 5' RACE reads with MiXCR, one entry per CDR3 protein. Here the sample spans around 37,000 distinct CDR3 sequences, over 25% being singletons. The sample consisted of memory CD4+ T cells sorted from a lymph node. Subset: memory CD4+ T cells, CD4+CD45RO+CD25-. The receptors shown here come from a female donor with breast cancer.

This clonotype was picked up a small number of times. The chain recombines TRBV12-3 or TRBV12-4 with TRBJ2-1; 8 bases are a match to TRBD2. The CDR3 is 16 residues long. With 3 bases clipped from V and 1 base from J, the junction kept 5 bases outside the gene matches. CDR3 bases: TGTGCCAGCAGTTTGGCTAGCGGGCTATCCTACAATGAGCAGTTCTTC. Its translation: CASSLASGLSYNEQFF.

This clonotype was seen a handful of times. The rearrangement joins TRBV9 to TRBJ2-1, with D perhaps TRBD1 or TRBD2 (6 bases each). Germline CDR1 and CDR2: SGDLS and YYNGEE. The CDR3 sequence is 15 residues long. V lost 0 bases to trimming and J lost 6 bases, with 13 bases between them. The CDR3 sequence: CASSVGGSGANEQFF. For the CDR3, the DNA is TGTGCCAGCAGCGTAGGGGGCTCGGGGGCCAATGAGCAGTTCTTC.

This clonotype appeared a few times. The chain is built from TRBV5-1 and TRBJ1-2; 8 bases agree with TRBD1. This CDR3 comprises 15 residues. Germline values: CDR1 SGHRS, CDR2 YFSETQ. The V segment lost 0 bases and the J segment 3 bases; nucleotides outside the gene matches: 4. DNA of the CDR3: TGCGCCAGCAGCTTGGGTCAGGGGGCGGACTATGGCTACACCTTC. The encoded protein is CASSLGQGADYGYTF.

The chain is built from TRBV7-9 and TRBJ2-7, with 10 positions matching TRBD2. Germline trimming cut 1 base from V and 3 bases from J; bases unmatched to any gene: 12. The CDR3 runs to 18 residues. Germline-derived CDR1 and CDR2 are SEHNR and FQNEAQ (reference sequence). The CDR3 region is CASSLGGLAAERFYEQYF. The CDR3 DNA is TGTGCCAGCAGCTTAGGTGGACTAGCGGCGGAGAGGTTCTACGAGCAGTACTTC.

This chain uses TRBV11-3 with TRBJ2-5; D uncertain. The CDR3 has 13 residues. Germline V gene lookup returns CDR1 SGHNT and CDR2 YENEEA. V was shortened by 0 bases and J by 5 bases, with 7 bases between the two germline ends. DNA of the CDR3: TGTGCCAGCAGCTTAGAGGGTGTGGAGACCCAGTACTTC. Translation gives CASSLEGVETQYF.

This clonotype occurred a few times. V is TRBV4-1 and J is TRBJ1-1; D unclear. Trimming shortened V by 1 base and J by 1 base, and 7 bases separated the two germline ends. The germline V gene encodes CDR1 MGHRA and CDR2 YSYEKL. This CDR3 is built from 14 residues. Here the CDR3 reads CASSQVGENTEAFF. For the CDR3, the DNA is TGCGCCAGCAGCCAAGTCGGCGAGAACACTGAAGCTTTCTTT.

The rearrangement uses TRBV20-1 and TRBJ1-5; D is unresolved. The CDR3 has 13 residues. CDR1 and CDR2 (germline): DFQATT, SNEGSKA (reference sequence). V was trimmed by 3 bases and J by 3 bases, leaving 9 bases between them. Written as DNA, the CDR3 is TGCAGTGCTAGTAAAGGGTTCAATCAGCCCCAGCATTTT. Encoded protein: CSASKGFNQPQHF.

The chain is built from TRBV20-1 and TRBJ1-5, with 10 positions matching TRBD1. The germline V gene has CDR1 DFQATT and CDR2 SNEGSKA (reference sequence). V was pared by 3 bases and J by 6 bases, with 11 bases of the junction left unmatched. This CDR3 contains 16 residues. The DNA of the CDR3 is TGCAGTGCTAGCCTCGGACAGGGGGTCTTTTTTCAGCCCCAGCATTTT. Translating gives CSASLGQGVFFQPQHF.

The table lists this clonotype with many counts. The J gene is TRBJ1-5, the V gene TRBV6-2 or TRBV6-3; a possible D gene is TRBD1 (5 bases). The V end was cut by 0 bases, the J end by 0 bases, with 9 bases between. The CDR3 runs 16 residues. In germline, CDR1 is MNHEY, CDR2 SVGEGT. The CDR3 DNA reads TGTGCCAGCAGTTACTCGAGGGGAACTAGCAATCAGCCCCAGCATTTT. Translated, it gives CASSYSRGTSNQPQHF.

The chain has TRBV28 and TRBJ1-2; 11 nucleotides match TRBD1. The CDR3 consists of 14 residues. Germline values: CDR1 MDHEN, CDR2 SYDVKM. The V gene end was trimmed by 0 bases and the J gene end by 6 bases; junction bases not matched to a gene: 0. The CDR3 here is CASSLWDRGHGYTF. CDR3 bases: TGTGCCAGCAGTTTATGGGACAGGGGGCATGGCTACACCTTC.